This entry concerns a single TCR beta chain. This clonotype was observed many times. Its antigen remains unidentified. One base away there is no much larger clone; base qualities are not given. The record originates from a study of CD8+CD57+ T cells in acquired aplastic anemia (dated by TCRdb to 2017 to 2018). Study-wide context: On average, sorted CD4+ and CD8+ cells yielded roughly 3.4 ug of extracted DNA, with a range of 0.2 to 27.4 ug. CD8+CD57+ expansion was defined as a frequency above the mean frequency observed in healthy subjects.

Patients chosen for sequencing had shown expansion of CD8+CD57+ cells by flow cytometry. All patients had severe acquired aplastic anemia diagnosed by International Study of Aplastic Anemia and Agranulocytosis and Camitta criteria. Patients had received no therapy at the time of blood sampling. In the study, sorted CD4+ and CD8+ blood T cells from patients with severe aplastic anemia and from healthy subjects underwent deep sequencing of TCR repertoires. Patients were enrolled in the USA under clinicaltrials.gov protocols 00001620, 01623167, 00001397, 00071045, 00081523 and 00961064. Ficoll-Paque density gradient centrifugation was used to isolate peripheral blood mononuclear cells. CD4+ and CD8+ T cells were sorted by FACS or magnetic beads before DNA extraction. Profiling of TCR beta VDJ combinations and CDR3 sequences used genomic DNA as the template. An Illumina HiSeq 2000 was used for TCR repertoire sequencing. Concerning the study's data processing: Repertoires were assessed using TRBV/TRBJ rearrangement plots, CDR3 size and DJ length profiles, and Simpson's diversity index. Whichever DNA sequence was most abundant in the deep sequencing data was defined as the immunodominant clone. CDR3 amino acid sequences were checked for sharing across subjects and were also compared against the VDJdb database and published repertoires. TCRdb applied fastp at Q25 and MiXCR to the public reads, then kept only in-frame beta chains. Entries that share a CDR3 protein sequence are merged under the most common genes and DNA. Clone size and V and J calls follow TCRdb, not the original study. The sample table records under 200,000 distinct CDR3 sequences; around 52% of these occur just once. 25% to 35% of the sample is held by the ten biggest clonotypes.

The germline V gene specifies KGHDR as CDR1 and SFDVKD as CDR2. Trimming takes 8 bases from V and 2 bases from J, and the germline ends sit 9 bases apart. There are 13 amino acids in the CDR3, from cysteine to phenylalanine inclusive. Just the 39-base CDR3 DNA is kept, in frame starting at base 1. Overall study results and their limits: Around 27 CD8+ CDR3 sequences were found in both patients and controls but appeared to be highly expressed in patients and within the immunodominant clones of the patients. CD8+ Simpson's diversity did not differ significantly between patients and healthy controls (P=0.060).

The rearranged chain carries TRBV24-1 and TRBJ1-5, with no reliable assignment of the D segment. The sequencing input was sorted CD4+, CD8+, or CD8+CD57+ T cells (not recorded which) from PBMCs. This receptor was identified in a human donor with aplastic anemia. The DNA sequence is TGTGCCACCAACCGGGGTGGCAATCAGCCCCAGCATTTT. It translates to CATNRGGNQPQHF.